The next 21 T cell receptor beta chains were all read from a single sample in a study of T cell repertoires in cytomegalovirus infection. TCRdb re-called the reads through MiXCR, storing one row per CDR3 protein. The sample records 600,000 to 700,000 distinct CDR3 sequences, around 31% being singletons. No antigen is known for these receptors. The starting material was cultured PBMCs, obtained from culture after CMV antigen stimulation. These TCRs come from a human donor in good health (CMV status not recorded). Some clones in this sample may be carry-over from other donors' samples.

The chain links TRBV5-4 to TRBJ2-3, with 13 bases fitting TRBD2. The CDR3 is 15 residues long. In germline, CDR1 is SGHNT, CDR2 YYREEE (reference sequence). The V and J ends lost 4 bases and 7 bases, in that order; junction bases with no gene match: 6. The CDR3 sequence is CASSPPGTSGNTQYF. The CDR3 coding sequence is TGTGCCAGCAGCCCCCCCGGGACTAGCGGGAATACGCAGTATTTT.

The chain recombines TRBV12-5 with TRBJ2-3; D gene ambiguous. CDR3 length equals 13 residues. Germline CDR1 LGHNT, CDR2 FRNRAP. Trimming took off 7 bases at V and 0 bases at J, with 8 bases between the two ends. In DNA, the CDR3 is TGTGCTAGTGTTAAGACTAGCACAGATACGCAGTATTTT. Translating gives CASVKTSTDTQYF. The full variable domain, its missing parts supplied by reference TRBV12-5 and TRBJ2-3, is DARVTQTPRHKVTEMGQEVTMRCQPILGHNTVFWYRQTMMQGLELLAYFRNRAPLDDSGMPKDRFSAEMPDATLATLKIQPSEPRDSAVYFCASVKTSTDTQYFGPGTRLTVL.

J is TRBJ1-5 and V is TRBV9, with D unclear. Trimming removed 0 bases from V and 5 bases from J, with 12 bases in between. Germline CDR1 SGDLS, CDR2 YYNGEE. CDR3 length: 15 residues. CDR3 DNA: TGTGCCAGCAGCGTAGGTGGGTCTGGGGATCAGCCCCAGCATTTT. This encodes CASSVGGSGDQPQHF.

J is TRBJ2-7 and V is TRBV18; no firm D call. There are 16 residues in the CDR3. V gave up 0 bases and J gave up 5 bases, with 17 bases separating them. CDR1 is KGHSH and CDR2 is LQKENI in the germline V gene. The CDR3 sequence: CASSPPDGPFRHEQYF. The CDR3 DNA reads TGTGCCAGCTCACCACCCGACGGACCGTTCCGCCACGAGCAGTACTTC.

CDR3 protein: CASSGTGLYEQYF. The CDR3 nucleotides are TGTGCCAGCAGCGGGACGGGACTCTACGAGCAGTACTTC. The chain employs TRBV7-9 and TRBJ2-7; D might be TRBD2 (6 bases). There are 13 residues in the CDR3. Germline CDR1 is SEHNR and CDR2 is FQNEAQ (reference sequence). V was shortened by 5 bases and J by 3 bases, with 11 bases between the two germline ends.

This clonotype showed up just once. The gene calls are TRBV28 and TRBJ1-6; no clear D. CDR1 is MDHEN and CDR2 is SYDVKM in the germline V gene. V lost 7 bases and J lost 7, with 8 bases in between. The CDR3 runs 12 residues. The CDR3 DNA reads as TGTGCCAGCATTAGTGGGAATTCACCCCTCCACTTT. It is translated as CASISGNSPLHF.

V gene TRBV25-1 combines with J gene TRBJ2-7; D perhaps matches TRBD1 (5 bases). CDR3 length: 11 amino acids. CDR1 is MGHDK and CDR2 is SYGVNS in the germline V gene. Trimming cost V 9 bases and J 3 bases, with 9 bases left between them. The CDR3 sequence: CASDSGYEQYF. DNA of the CDR3: TGTGCCAGTGACAGTGGCTACGAGCAGTACTTC.

This clonotype was detected once. V is TRBV2 and J is TRBJ2-1, with TRBD1 matching 8 bases. With V trimmed by 6 bases and J by 5 bases, 9 bases remained unmatched. This CDR3 is built from 15 residues. Germline V gene sequence: CDR1 SNHLY, CDR2 FYNNEI. This CDR3 is CASSGDRYSNNEQFF. The CDR3 DNA is TGTGCCAGCAGCGGGGACAGGTACTCGAACAATGAGCAGTTCTTC.

This clonotype was counted between two and nine times. The V call is TRBV7-2, the J call TRBJ2-7; D is undetermined. Trimming cost V 3 bases and J 9 bases, with 15 bases left between them. CDR3 length: 13 residues. From germline, CDR1 is SGHTA and CDR2 FQGNSA. The CDR3, as DNA: TGTGCCAGCAGCTTCGGCCTCCAAGTCGGGCAGTACTTC. Its translation is CASSFGLQVGQYF.

As to this clonotype: One base away lies a much larger clone, so this may be a sequencing read error. The CDR3 DNA reads as TGTGCCAGCAGCCCCGCCACCTACGAGCAGAACTTC. This translates into CASSPATYEQNF. The rearrangement links TRBV7-9 to TRBJ2-7; D is unresolved. This CDR3 spans 12 amino acids. CDR1 and CDR2 (germline): SEHNR, FQNEAQ (reference sequence).

The V gene is TRBV20-1, the J gene TRBJ1-1, with TRBD1 matching over 7 bases. CDR3 length: 14 residues. With 6 bases clipped from V and 1 base from J, the junction kept 8 bases outside the gene matches. Germline V gene sequence: CDR1 DFQATT, CDR2 SNEGSKA (reference sequence). CDR3 loop: CSASREGANTEAFF. The CDR3 DNA reads TGCAGTGCCAGTCGAGAGGGGGCGAACACTGAAGCTTTCTTT.

V is TRBV7-8 and J is TRBJ1-6; D is perhaps TRBD1 (5 bases). Looked up from germline, CDR1 is SGHVS and CDR2 is FQNEAQ. The V end lost 4 bases, the J end lost 9 bases, and 16 bases lay between the germline ends. The CDR3 is made up of 15 amino acids. The CDR3 sequence: CASSSKSLGTSPLHF. Here the CDR3 DNA reads TGTGCCAGCAGCTCTAAATCCTTAGGGACTTCACCCCTCCACTTT.

This chain connects TRBV5-6 to TRBJ2-3, with TRBD2 identical over 7 bases. V shed 4 bases, J shed 6 bases, and the junction held 20 bases outside the gene matches. Germline CDR1 reads SGHDT; CDR2 reads YYEEEE. The CDR3 has 18 amino acids. CDR3: CASSPPGLAEPRSDTQYF. DNA for the CDR3: TGTGCCAGCAGCCCCCCGGGGCTAGCGGAGCCCCGATCGGATACGCAGTATTTT.

There are many counts of this clonotype. This chain connects TRBV7-9 to TRBJ1-6; D gene unclear. The length of the CDR3 is 12 residues. The V and J ends lost 6 bases and 8 bases respectively, with 8 bases between them. Germline V gives CDR1 SEHNR, CDR2 FQNEAQ (reference sequence). In DNA form, the CDR3 reads TGTGCCAGCAGTGTTGGGGATTCACCCCTCCACTTT. Amino acid sequence: CASSVGDSPLHF. Full variable domain (remainder filled in from reference TRBV7-9 and TRBJ1-6): DTGVSQNPRHKITKRGQNVTFRCDPISEHNRLYWYRQTLGQGPEFLTYFQNEAQLEKSRLLSDRFSAERPKGSFSTLEIQRTEQGDSAMYLCASSVGDSPLHFGNGTRLTVT.

This clonotype has just a few counts. This rearrangement joins TRBV6-1 to TRBJ2-1, with D perhaps TRBD2 (5 bases). Per the germline V gene, CDR1 is MNHNS and CDR2 is SASEGT. V shed 8 bases and J shed 5 bases, with 16 bases lying between them. CDR3 length equals 14 residues. The CDR3 bases are TGTGCCAGCGCAATGACTACTTCGCACAATGAGCAGTTCTTC. It encodes CASAMTTSHNEQFF.

This clonotype was observed a handful of times. The J gene is TRBJ1-1, the V gene TRBV6-2 or TRBV6-3; weak D call: TRBD1 (5 bases). This CDR3 is built from 12 residues. Germline V gene lookup returns CDR1 MNHEY and CDR2 SVGEGT. With 2 bases removed from V and 7 bases from J, the gap between germline ends came to 8 bases. CDR3 amino acids: CASSYGGFEAFF. CDR3 nucleotide sequence: TGTGCCAGCAGTTACGGGGGGTTTGAAGCTTTCTTT.

The chain employs TRBV6-5 and TRBJ2-4; tentatively, D is TRBD1 (6 bases). CDR1 and CDR2 from the germline V gene are MNHEY and SVGAGI. Trimming left V 6 bases short and J 3 bases short, with 12 bases between. This CDR3 region has 14 residues. Here the CDR3 reads CASSDRSGKNIQYF. CDR3 nucleotides: TGTGCCAGCAGCGACAGGTCCGGCAAAAACATTCAGTACTTC.

The chain uses TRBV5-4 and TRBJ2-1; D might be TRBD1 (6 bases). V gave up 1 base and J gave up 8 bases, with 13 bases separating them. The CDR3 has 14 residues. Germline CDR1 reads SGHNT; CDR2 reads YYREEE (reference sequence). The CDR3: CASSLRVTGDEQFF. The CDR3 DNA reads TGTGCCAGCAGCTTGAGGGTGACAGGCGATGAGCAGTTCTTC.

This chain uses TRBV5-1 with TRBJ2-3; tentative D call: TRBD2 (5 bases). Germline values: CDR1 SGHRS, CDR2 YFSETQ. The CDR3 is 12 amino acids. V lost 3 bases and J lost 9, with 11 bases in between. CDR3 in amino acids: CASSSDSHTQYF. The CDR3 DNA follows: TGCGCCAGCAGCTCGGACTCTCACACGCAGTATTTT.

This clonotype was seen a single time. The missing conserved phenylalanine or tryptophan at the end of this CDR3 makes a read error likely. The rearrangement links TRBV7-2 to TRBJ2-5, with TRBD2 matching 9 bases. This CDR3 contains 13 residues. V gave up 8 bases and J gave up 3 bases; unmatched junction bases: 4. The germline CDR1 and CDR2 sequences are SGHTA and FQGNSA. The CDR3 coding sequence is TGTGCCAGCCGATTAGCGGGAGAAGAGACCCAGTACTTG. It codes for CASRLAGEETQYL.

This clonotype has a count of ten or more. The rearrangement uses TRBV7-2 and TRBJ1-5; 7 positions match TRBD1. This CDR3 is 16 amino acids long. V gave up 5 bases and J gave up 0 bases; unmatched junction bases: 7. The germline V gene encodes CDR1 SGHTA and CDR2 FQGNSA. As DNA, the CDR3 is TGTGCCAGCAGCCCGAGGGGGCCGATTAGCAATCAGCCCCAGCATTTT. This encodes CASSPRGPISNQPQHF.